These 9 T cell receptor beta chains share one sample of origin, sequenced in a study of cytomegalovirus exposure and HLA in healthy donors. Both 60 Vbeta primers and 13 Jbeta primers went into the PCR. Assay: immunoSEQ multiplex PCR; the TCRdb copy retains only in-frame clones and omits some. The top ten hold about 3.3% of the sample, which has around 75,000 clones, approximately 80% seen once. Sequenced: PBMCs. The source is a man aged 18 to 30 in good health and CMV-seronegative.

The chain carries TRBV5-1 and TRBJ1-6; 7 nucleotides line up with TRBD1. Germline-derived CDR1 and CDR2 are SGHRS and YFSETQ. The CDR3 spans 15 residues. The V and J ends lost 0 bases and 8 bases, in that order; junction bases with no gene match: 5. The CDR3 region is CASSLGQGAHSPLHF. The CDR3 bases are TGCGCCAGCAGCTTGGGACAGGGAGCCCATTCACCCCTCCACTTT.

The chain has TRBV5-1 and TRBJ1-2, with TRBD1 as a possible D gene (5 bases). CDR3 length: 15 amino acids. Germline CDR1 SGHRS, CDR2 YFSETQ. The V end was cut by 4 bases, the J end by 3 bases, with 16 bases between. CDR3 sequence (DNA): TGCGCCAGCAGCCCTGGGGCGGAACAGTACTATGGCTACACCTTC. It yields the protein CASSPGAEQYYGYTF.

The count of this clone is one. The rearrangement joins TRBV28 to TRBJ2-7; TRBD1 matches at 11 bases. Germline CDR1 and CDR2: MDHEN and SYDVKM. J gave up 1 base and V 6 bases, and 5 bases lay outside the gene matches. The CDR3 totals 15 residues. The CDR3 spells CASSLGQGGSYEQYV. CDR3 nucleotide sequence: TGTGCCAGCAGCCTGGGACAGGGGGGGTCCTACGAGCAGTACGTC.

V usage is TRBV11-2 and J usage is TRBJ2-5; TRBD2 might be the D (5 bases). The CDR3 is 19 residues long. Germline V lookup: CDR1 SGHAT, CDR2 FQNNGV. The V end lost 1 base, the J end lost 4 bases, and 25 bases lay between the germline ends. The CDR3 region is CASSLVSPPGKRSRETQYF. CDR3 nucleotide sequence: TGTGCCAGCAGCTTAGTTAGCCCACCGGGGAAGAGGTCCAGAGAGACCCAGTACTTC.

The V and J genes are TRBV9 and TRBJ2-2, with a weak D call TRBD1 (6 bases). There are 14 residues in the CDR3. With 3 bases removed from V and 6 bases from J, the gap between germline ends came to 12 bases. CDR1 and CDR2 from the germline V gene are SGDLS and YYNGEE. In DNA form, the CDR3 reads TGTGCCAGCAGCGCGCAGGGGCCACCCGGGGAGCTGTTTTTT. Its protein is CASSAQGPPGELFF.

The V and J genes are TRBV19 and TRBJ1-2; TRBD1 agrees at 9 bases. Trimming took 9 bases from V and 1 from J; bases not matched to a gene: 3. The CDR3 is 13 amino acids. From germline, CDR1 is LNHDA and CDR2 SQIVND (reference sequence). This chain's CDR3 is CASRQGGNYGYTF. CDR3 coding DNA: TGTGCCAGCCGACAGGGGGGTAACTATGGCTACACCTTC.

This clone has only a few counts. The chain combines TRBV27 with TRBJ1-2, with 8 bases lining up with TRBD1. Germline V gene sequence: CDR1 MNHEY, CDR2 SMNVEV (reference sequence). Trimming removed 5 bases from V and 8 bases from J; junction bases left unmatched: 4. This CDR3 has 12 residues. This chain's CDR3 is CASSPGGAGYTF. Written as DNA, the CDR3 is TGTGCCAGCAGTCCAGGGGGCGCGGGCTACACCTTC.

The rearrangement links TRBV5-4 to TRBJ2-3, with D possibly being TRBD1 (6 bases). The CDR3 is 17 residues long. V lost 3 bases and J 1 base, leaving 18 bases between the germline ends. The germline gives CDR1 SGHNT, CDR2 YYREEE (reference sequence). This chain's CDR3 is CASSSNPTGMGTDTQYF. As DNA, the CDR3 is TGTGCCAGCAGCTCAAACCCGACAGGCATGGGCACAGATACGCAGTATTTT.

The rearrangement links TRBV10-3 to TRBJ1-6, with 8 positions matching TRBD1. Per the germline V gene, CDR1 is ENHRY and CDR2 is SYGVKD. J lost 4 bases, V lost 6 bases, and 8 bases had no gene match. There are 16 residues in the CDR3. CDR3 DNA: TGTGCCATCAGGGAAACAGGGGGTGATTATAATTCACCCCTCCACTTT. It codes for CAIRETGGDYNSPLHF.